Following are 25 T cell receptor beta chains from one sample sequenced in a study of siplizumab effects on memory and regulatory T cells. Clones were read by immunoSEQ multiplex PCR, and TCRdb kept only the in-frame ones, dropping some. The table lists some 100,000 clones, less than 95% of them singletons, with approximately 1.4% in the top ten. Sequences were obtained from non-Treg CD4+ T cells sorted from blood. The receptor set was obtained from a human donor in good health.

The chain joins TRBV30 to TRBJ2-5, with D perhaps TRBD1 or TRBD2 (6 bases each). Looked up from germline, CDR1 is GTSNPN and CDR2 is SVGIG (reference sequence). V gave up 4 bases and J gave up 5 bases, with 14 bases separating them. The CDR3 is 13 residues long. The CDR3 region is CAWTGGGRETQYF. CDR3 DNA sequence: TGTGCCTGGACCGGAGGGGGACGGGAGACCCAGTACTTC.

The chain carries TRBV29-1 and TRBJ1-2; a possible D gene is TRBD1 (6 bases). Trimming cost V 4 bases and J 1 base, with 13 bases left between them. The CDR3 has 14 amino acids. Germline V gene data show CDR1 as SQVTM and CDR2 as ANQGSEA. The CDR3 region has the DNA TGCAGCGTTGGGCGACAGGACATTAACTATGGCTACACCTTC. It specifies CSVGRQDINYGYTF.

The V and J genes are TRBV19 and TRBJ1-2; possibly TRBD1 for D (5 bases). The CDR3 runs to 14 residues. The V and J ends lost 6 bases and 4 bases respectively, with 15 bases between them. CDR1 LNHDA and CDR2 SQIVND come from the germline V gene (reference sequence). The CDR3 bases are TGTGCCAGTAGCCCGGGACCTTTGAGCTATGGCTACACCTTC. Its protein product is CASSPGPLSYGYTF.

This clone has more than one count but fewer than ten. Other DNA sequences in this specimen translate into the identical CDR3. The chain uses TRBV15 and TRBJ1-2; D is possibly TRBD1 (5 bases). With 1 base removed from V and 4 bases from J, the gap between germline ends came to 7 bases. Germline CDR1 and CDR2: LNHNV and YYDKDF (reference sequence). The CDR3 is made up of 13 amino acids. The CDR3 sequence is CATSRGQSYGYTF. DNA for the CDR3: TGTGCCACCAGCAGAGGACAGAGCTATGGCTACACCTTC.

J is TRBJ2-3 and V is TRBV6-6; D gene ambiguous. The CDR3 covers 14 residues. With 2 bases removed from V and 0 bases from J, the gap between germline ends came to 6 bases. Germline values: CDR1 MNHNY, CDR2 SVGAGI (reference sequence). This CDR3 is CASSYSVSTDTQYF. The CDR3 coding sequence is TGTGCCAGCAGTTACAGTGTCAGCACAGATACGCAGTATTTT.

The chain carries TRBV7-3 and TRBJ2-7, with TRBD1 matching over 7 bases. CDR1 is SGHTA and CDR2 is FQGTGA in the germline V gene. The CDR3 length is 15 residues. V lost 5 bases, J lost 7 bases, and 14 bases stayed unmatched. The CDR3 loop reads CASSIGTASRWEQYF. CDR3 nucleotides: TGTGCCAGCAGCATCGGGACAGCCTCTCGGTGGGAGCAGTACTTC.

This sequence joins TRBV19 and TRBJ2-7; possibly TRBD2 for D (5 bases). CDR1 is LNHDA and CDR2 is SQIVND in the germline V gene (reference sequence). The CDR3 is 12 residues long. V was shortened by 6 bases and J by 3 bases, with 9 bases between the two germline ends. Written as DNA, the CDR3 is TGTGCCAGTAGCCCTGGAGGCTACGAGCAGTACTTC. Translating it yields CASSPGGYEQYF.

The CDR3 region is CASSLASGRGQETQYF. CDR3 sequence (DNA): TGTGCCAGCAGCTTGGCTAGCGGGAGGGGCCAAGAGACCCAGTACTTC. The chain employs TRBV5-4 and TRBJ2-5, with TRBD2 matching over 12 bases. Unmatched junction bases numbered 1, after V lost 0 bases and J lost 1 base. This CDR3 contains 16 residues. From germline, CDR1 is SGHNT and CDR2 YYREEE (reference sequence).

In regard to this clone: One junction end disagrees with the germline gene, perhaps due to a read error. Other DNA sequences in the same sample also yield this CDR3. V is TRBV30 and J is TRBJ2-3, with D perhaps matching TRBD2 (5 bases). Per the germline V gene, CDR1 is GTSNPN and CDR2 is SVGIG (reference sequence). CDR3 length: 14 residues. The CDR3 DNA is TGCGCCTGGACTTCGGGCGGAACCACAGATACGCAGTATTTT. Protein: CAWTSGGTTDTQYF.

This chain connects TRBV6-1 to TRBJ2-3; no reliable D call. Germline V gives CDR1 MNHNS, CDR2 SASEGT. The V gene lost 1 base and the J gene lost 4 bases, with 3 bases spanning the gap. This CDR3 is 12 amino acids long. CDR3 in amino acids: CASSEEADTQYF. Written as DNA, the CDR3 is TGTGCCAGCAGTGAAGAGGCAGATACGCAGTATTTT.

V and J are TRBV6-6 and TRBJ2-7; no reliable D call. This CDR3 has 13 residues. Between the trimmed V and J ends, which lost 2 bases and 6 bases, there was a span of 11 bases. Germline V gives CDR1 MNHNY, CDR2 SVGAGI (reference sequence). CDR3 nucleotides: TGTGCCAGCAGTTACGGCGACAAGGGCGAGCAGTACTTC. Protein: CASSYGDKGEQYF.

Notes on this clone: Other DNA sequences in this specimen translate into the identical CDR3. The rearrangement joins TRBV2 to TRBJ1-5; 10 bases fit TRBD1. This CDR3 has 14 residues. The V gene end was trimmed by 4 bases and the J gene end by 6 bases; junction bases not matched to a gene: 3. Germline V lookup: CDR1 SNHLY, CDR2 FYNNEI. The CDR3 loop reads CASSGTGGSQPQHF. CDR3 DNA: TGTGCCAGCAGTGGGACAGGGGGTTCTCAGCCCCAGCATTTT.

The V gene is TRBV9, the J gene TRBJ2-1, with TRBD2 matching 8 bases. The CDR3 runs to 15 residues. CDR1 is SGDLS, CDR2 YYNGEE, per germline. V trimming: 0 bases; J trimming: 8 bases; junction bases outside the gene matches: 7. DNA of the CDR3: TGTGCCAGCAGCGTAGATACTAGCGGTATCGATGAGCAGTTCTTC. Its translation is CASSVDTSGIDEQFF.

J is TRBJ2-7 and V is TRBV28, with 7 positions matching TRBD1. V dropped 6 bases and J dropped 3; count of bases not matched to a gene: 8. In germline, CDR1 is MDHEN, CDR2 SYDVKM. This CDR3 contains 14 residues. For the CDR3, the DNA is TGTGCCAGCAGAGACAGGGACCCCATCTACGAGCAGTACTTC. Residues: CASRDRDPIYEQYF.

To note about this clone: This CDR3 fails to terminate in the conserved phenylalanine or tryptophan, so it likely reflects a read error. The CDR3 protein is CASSDKDRAQPQHL. The CDR3 DNA follows: TGTGCCAGCAGCGACAAAGACAGGGCTCAGCCCCAGCATCTT. This chain joins TRBV6-1 and TRBJ1-5; TRBD1 matches 7 bases. The germline CDR1 and CDR2 sequences are MNHNS and SASEGT. The length of the CDR3 is 14 residues. V shed 6 bases and J 6 bases; nucleotides not matched to a gene: 8.

This chain uses TRBV5-1 with TRBJ1-1; a possible D gene is TRBD1 (5 bases). CDR3 length: 16 amino acids. The V end was cut by 5 bases, the J end by 5 bases, with 22 bases between. Germline V gene data show CDR1 as SGHRS and CDR2 as YFSETQ. The DNA for the CDR3 is TGCGCCAGCAGTAGGGGTTGGCAAGGCATTGGGACTGAAGCTTTCTTT. Translating gives CASSRGWQGIGTEAFF.

V usage is TRBV19 and J usage is TRBJ2-5; D not certain. Germline loops: CDR1 LNHDA, CDR2 SQIVND (reference sequence). Trimming took 4 bases from V and 4 from J, leaving 7 bases between them. CDR3 length: 12 amino acids. The CDR3 protein is CASSTGGETQYF. CDR3 DNA sequence: TGTGCCAGTAGTACGGGTGGAGAGACCCAGTACTTC.

The rearrangement joins TRBV11-3 to TRBJ2-1, with 8 bases fitting TRBD2. The CDR3 consists of 16 residues. Germline V lookup: CDR1 SGHNT, CDR2 YENEEA. Losses at the gene ends were 1 base for V and 8 bases for J; bases not matched to a gene: 10. The CDR3 here is CASSLAGGKFTDEQFF. CDR3 DNA: TGTGCCAGCAGCTTAGCGGGAGGGAAATTCACGGATGAGCAGTTCTTC.

The rearrangement links TRBV19 to TRBJ2-1; D unresolved. Germline-derived CDR1 and CDR2 are LNHDA and SQIVND (reference sequence). V dropped 5 bases and J dropped 9 bases, with 14 bases sitting between them. The CDR3 length is 13 residues. The CDR3 DNA reads as TGTGCCAGTAGTTTAGCCAGGTTGAGTGAGCAGTTCTTC. Protein: CASSLARLSEQFF.

This rearrangement joins TRBV19 to TRBJ1-4; D gene uncertain. V was cut by 7 bases and J by 6 bases, with 18 bases left in between. The CDR3 runs to 15 residues. Germline assignment: CDR1 LNHDA and CDR2 SQIVND (reference sequence). CDR3 amino acids: CASTDPSQRHEKLFF. The CDR3 DNA reads as TGTGCCAGTACCGACCCGTCGCAAAGACATGAAAAACTGTTTTTT.

The chain has TRBV23-1 and TRBJ2-1, with D tentatively TRBD2 (6 bases). TRBV23-1 is given ORF status, its function remaining uncertain. This CDR3 contains 14 residues. V was cut by 9 bases and J by 2 bases, with 14 bases left in between. This CDR3 is CARTDTGAYNEQFF. CDR3 nucleotides: TGCGCCAGGACAGACACGGGGGCCTACAATGAGCAGTTCTTC.

This clone was detected only once. The V call is TRBV6-6, the J call TRBJ1-3; tentative D call: TRBD1 (5 bases). Germline lookup yields CDR1 MNHNY and CDR2 SVGAGI (reference sequence). The V and J ends lost 6 bases and 1 base respectively, with 10 bases between them. The CDR3 is 14 residues long. CDR3 DNA: TGTGCCAGCAGCCGGACAAATTCTGGAAACACCATATATTTT. Translation: CASSRTNSGNTIYF.

The chain is built from TRBV10-2 and TRBJ2-1; 11 positions agree with TRBD2. The germline gives CDR1 WSHSY, CDR2 SAAADI. Trimming removed 6 bases from V and 8 bases from J; junction bases left unmatched: 9. The CDR3 loop spans 15 amino acids. CDR3 nucleotide sequence: TGCGCCAGCAGCCCTACTAGCGGGAGTGGCGATGAGCAGTTCTTC. Protein product: CASSPTSGSGDEQFF.

The chain is built from TRBV7-2 and TRBJ1-2; D is uncertain. CDR3 length: 10 residues. Germline-derived CDR1 and CDR2 are SGHTA and FQGNSA. The germline V and J ends were trimmed by 5 bases and 7 bases, with 5 bases remaining between them. As DNA, the CDR3 is TGTGCCAGCAGCCGTCCTGGCTACACCTTC. The encoded protein is CASSRPGYTF. Filled out from reference TRBV7-2 and TRBJ1-2, the complete variable domain reads GAGVSQSPSNKVTEKGKDVELRCDPISGHTALYWYRQSLGQGLEFLIYFQGNSAPDKSGLPSDRFSAERTGGSVSTLTIQRTQQEDSAVYLCASSRPGYTFGSGTRLTVV.

This clone was observed a single time. The chain couples TRBV10-1 to TRBJ1-2; 8 bases agree with TRBD1. The CDR3 is 16 amino acids. Germline loops: CDR1 WNHNN, CDR2 SYGVQD (reference sequence). With V trimmed by 2 bases and J by 0 bases, 5 bases remained unmatched. The CDR3 sequence is CASSEETGVTNYGYTF. DNA of the CDR3: TGCGCCAGCAGTGAGGAGACAGGGGTAACTAACTATGGCTACACCTTC.